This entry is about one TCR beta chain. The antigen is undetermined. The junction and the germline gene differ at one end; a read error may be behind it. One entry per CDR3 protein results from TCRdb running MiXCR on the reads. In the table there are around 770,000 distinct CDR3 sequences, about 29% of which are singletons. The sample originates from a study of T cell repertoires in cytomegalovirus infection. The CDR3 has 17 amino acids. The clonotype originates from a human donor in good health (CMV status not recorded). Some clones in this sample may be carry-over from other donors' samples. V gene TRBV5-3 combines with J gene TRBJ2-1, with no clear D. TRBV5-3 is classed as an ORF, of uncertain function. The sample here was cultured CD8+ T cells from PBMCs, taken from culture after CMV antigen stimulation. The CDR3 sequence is CASSLRSNPQSYNEQFF. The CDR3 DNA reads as TGTGCCAGCAGCTTGCGCAGCAATCCCCAATCCTACAATGAGCAGTTCTTC.